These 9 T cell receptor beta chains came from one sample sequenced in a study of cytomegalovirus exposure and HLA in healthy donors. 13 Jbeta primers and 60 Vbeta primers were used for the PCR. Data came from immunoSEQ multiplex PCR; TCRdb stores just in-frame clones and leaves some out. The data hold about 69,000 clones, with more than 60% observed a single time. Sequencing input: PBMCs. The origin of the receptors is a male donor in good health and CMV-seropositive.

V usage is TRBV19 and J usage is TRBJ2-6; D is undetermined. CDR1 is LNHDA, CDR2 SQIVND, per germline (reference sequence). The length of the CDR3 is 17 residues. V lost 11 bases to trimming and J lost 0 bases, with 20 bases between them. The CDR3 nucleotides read TGTGCCGGTCAGACACTTCGAAAACCCTCTGGGGCCAACGTCCTGACTTTC. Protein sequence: CAGQTLRKPSGANVLTF.

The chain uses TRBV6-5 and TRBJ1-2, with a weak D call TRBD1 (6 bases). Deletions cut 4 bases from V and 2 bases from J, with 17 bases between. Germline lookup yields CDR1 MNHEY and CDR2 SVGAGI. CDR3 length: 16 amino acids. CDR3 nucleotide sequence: TGTGCCAGCAGTTTTGTACTGGGACATTTCAACTATGGCTACACCTTC. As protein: CASSFVLGHFNYGYTF.

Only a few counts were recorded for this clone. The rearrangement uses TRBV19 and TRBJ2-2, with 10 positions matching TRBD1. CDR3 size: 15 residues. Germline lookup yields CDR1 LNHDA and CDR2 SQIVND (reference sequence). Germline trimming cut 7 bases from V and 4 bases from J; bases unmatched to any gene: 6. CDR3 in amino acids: CASNPTGGVTGELFF. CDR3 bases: TGTGCCAGTAACCCGACAGGGGGCGTCACCGGGGAGCTGTTTTTT.

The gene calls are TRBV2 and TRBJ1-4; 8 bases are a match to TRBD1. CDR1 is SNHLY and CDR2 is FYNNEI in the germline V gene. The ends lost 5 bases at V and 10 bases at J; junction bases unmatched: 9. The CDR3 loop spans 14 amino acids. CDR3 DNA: TGTGCCAGCAGTCCGGGACAGGCGGGTTTAAAACTGTTTTTT. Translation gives CASSPGQAGLKLFF.

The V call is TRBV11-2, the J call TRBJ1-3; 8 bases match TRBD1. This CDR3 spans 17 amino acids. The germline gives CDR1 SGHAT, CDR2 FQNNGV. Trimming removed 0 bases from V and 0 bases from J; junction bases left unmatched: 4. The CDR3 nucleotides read TGTGCCAGCAGCTTAGAAGGACAGGGTTTCTCTGGAAACACCATATATTTT. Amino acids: CASSLEGQGFSGNTIYF.

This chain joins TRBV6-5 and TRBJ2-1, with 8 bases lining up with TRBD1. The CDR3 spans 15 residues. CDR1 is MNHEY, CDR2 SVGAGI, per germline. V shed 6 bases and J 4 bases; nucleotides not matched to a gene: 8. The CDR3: CASRVGTGLYNEQFF. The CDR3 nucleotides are TGTGCCAGCAGGGTGGGGACAGGATTGTACAATGAGCAGTTCTTC.

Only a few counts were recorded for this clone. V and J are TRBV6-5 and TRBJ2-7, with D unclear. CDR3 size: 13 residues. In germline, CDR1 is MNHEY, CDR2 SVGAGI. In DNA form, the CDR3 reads TGTGCTTGCAAGCAGAAGGCGGCATACGAGCAGTACTTC. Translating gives CACKQKAAYEQYF.

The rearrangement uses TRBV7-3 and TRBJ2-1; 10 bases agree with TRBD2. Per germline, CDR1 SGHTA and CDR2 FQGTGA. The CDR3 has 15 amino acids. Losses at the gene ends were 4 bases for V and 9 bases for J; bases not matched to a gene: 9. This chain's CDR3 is CASSWTPSGSSEQFF. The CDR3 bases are TGTGCCAGCAGCTGGACCCCTAGCGGGAGCTCTGAGCAGTTCTTC.

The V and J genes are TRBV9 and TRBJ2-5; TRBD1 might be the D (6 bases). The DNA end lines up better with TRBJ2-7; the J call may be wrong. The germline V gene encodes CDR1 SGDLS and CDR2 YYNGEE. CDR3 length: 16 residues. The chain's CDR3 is CASSGGHRQDPYEQYF. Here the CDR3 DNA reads TGTGCCAGCAGCGGGGGGCACCGACAGGACCCCTACGAGCAGTACTTC.